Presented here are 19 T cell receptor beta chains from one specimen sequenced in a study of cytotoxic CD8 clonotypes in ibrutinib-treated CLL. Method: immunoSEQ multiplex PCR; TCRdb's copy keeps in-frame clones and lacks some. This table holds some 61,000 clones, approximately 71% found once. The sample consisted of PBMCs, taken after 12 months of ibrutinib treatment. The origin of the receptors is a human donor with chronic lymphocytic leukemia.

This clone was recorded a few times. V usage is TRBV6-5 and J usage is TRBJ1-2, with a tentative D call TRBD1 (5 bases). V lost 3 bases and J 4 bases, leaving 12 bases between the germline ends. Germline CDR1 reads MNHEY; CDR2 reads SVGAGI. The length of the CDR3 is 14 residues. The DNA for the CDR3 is TGTGCCAGCAGTTATCAGGGTGGATTCTATGGCTACACCTTC. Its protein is CASSYQGGFYGYTF.

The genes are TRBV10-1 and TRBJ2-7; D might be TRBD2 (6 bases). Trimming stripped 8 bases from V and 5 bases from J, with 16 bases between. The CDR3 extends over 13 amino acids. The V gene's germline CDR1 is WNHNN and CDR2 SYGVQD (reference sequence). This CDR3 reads CASHDRTNHEQYF. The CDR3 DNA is TGCGCCAGCCATGACCGGACTAACCACGAGCAGTACTTC.

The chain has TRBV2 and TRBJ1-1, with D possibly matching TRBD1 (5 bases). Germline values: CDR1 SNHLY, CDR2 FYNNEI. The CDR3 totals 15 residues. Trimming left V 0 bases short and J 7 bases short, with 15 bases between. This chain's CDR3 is CASSEAPVQDREAFF. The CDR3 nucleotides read TGTGCCAGCAGTGAAGCCCCCGTACAGGACCGTGAAGCTTTCTTT.

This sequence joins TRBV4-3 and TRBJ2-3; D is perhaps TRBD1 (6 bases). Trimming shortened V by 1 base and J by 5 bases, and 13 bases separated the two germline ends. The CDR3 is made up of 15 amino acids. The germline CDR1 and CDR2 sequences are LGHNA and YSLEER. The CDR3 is CASSQGQGPGDTQYF. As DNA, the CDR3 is TGCGCCAGCAGCCAAGGGCAGGGGCCCGGAGATACGCAGTATTTT.

The CDR3 region has the DNA TGTGCCTGGAGGGTCTCAGCGCACTACGAGCAGTACTTC. This gives the protein CAWRVSAHYEQYF. The chain employs TRBV30 and TRBJ2-7; D remains ambiguous. The CDR3 extends over 13 amino acids. The V and J ends lost 3 bases and 3 bases respectively, with 12 bases between them. Germline V gene lookup returns CDR1 GTSNPN and CDR2 SVGIG (reference sequence).

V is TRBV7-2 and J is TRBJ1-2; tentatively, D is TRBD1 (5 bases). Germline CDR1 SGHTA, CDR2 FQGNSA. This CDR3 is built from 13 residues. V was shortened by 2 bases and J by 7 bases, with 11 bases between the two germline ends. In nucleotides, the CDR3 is TGTGCCAGCAGCTTAAAGACAGTTGGTGGCTACACCTTC. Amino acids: CASSLKTVGGYTF.

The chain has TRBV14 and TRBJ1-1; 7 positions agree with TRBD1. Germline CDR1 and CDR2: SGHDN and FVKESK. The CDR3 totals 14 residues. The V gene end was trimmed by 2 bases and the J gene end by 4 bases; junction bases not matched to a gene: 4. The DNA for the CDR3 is TGTGCCAGCAGCCAAAGCAGGGGGGGCACTGAAGCTTTCTTT. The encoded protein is CASSQSRGGTEAFF.

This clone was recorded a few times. CDR3 loop: CASSYLGRQAAPEQYF. As DNA, the CDR3 is TGTGCCAGCAGCTATCTTGGGAGACAGGCGGCGCCCGAGCAGTACTTC. The V gene is TRBV5-6, the J gene TRBJ2-7; D is perhaps TRBD1 (6 bases). The CDR3 extends over 16 amino acids. Trimming left V 3 bases short and J 6 bases short, with 22 bases between. The germline V gene encodes CDR1 SGHDT and CDR2 YYEEEE.

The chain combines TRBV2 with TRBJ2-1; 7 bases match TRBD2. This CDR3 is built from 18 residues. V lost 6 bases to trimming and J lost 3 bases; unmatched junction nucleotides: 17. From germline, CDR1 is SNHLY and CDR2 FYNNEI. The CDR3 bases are TGTGCCAGCAGGGCAACTAGCGCCGGCCGAAAGATCTACAATGAGCAGTTCTTC. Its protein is CASRATSAGRKIYNEQFF.

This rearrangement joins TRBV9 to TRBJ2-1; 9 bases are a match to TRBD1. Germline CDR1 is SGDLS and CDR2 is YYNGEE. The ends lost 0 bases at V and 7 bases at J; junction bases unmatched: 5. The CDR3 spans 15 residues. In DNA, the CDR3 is TGTGCCAGCAGCGTAGAGTGGGACAGGGCGAATGAGCAGTTCTTC. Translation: CASSVEWDRANEQFF.

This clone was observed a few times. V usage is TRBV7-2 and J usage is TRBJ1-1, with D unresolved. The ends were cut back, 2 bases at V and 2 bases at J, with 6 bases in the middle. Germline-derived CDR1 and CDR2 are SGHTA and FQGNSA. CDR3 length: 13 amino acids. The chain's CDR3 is CASSLQVNTEAFF. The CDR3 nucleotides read TGTGCCAGCAGCTTACAAGTAAACACTGAAGCTTTCTTT.

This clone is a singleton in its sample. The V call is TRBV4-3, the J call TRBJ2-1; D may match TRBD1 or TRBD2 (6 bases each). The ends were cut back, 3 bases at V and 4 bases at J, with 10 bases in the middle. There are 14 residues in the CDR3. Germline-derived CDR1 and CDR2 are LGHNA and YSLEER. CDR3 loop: CASSQGGTYNEQFF. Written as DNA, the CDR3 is TGCGCCAGCAGCCAGGGGGGCACTTACAATGAGCAGTTCTTC.

CDR3 DNA: TGTGCCAGCAGTTCGCCCCTAAAGGGGGAGACCTACGAGCAGTACTTC. It is translated as CASSSPLKGETYEQYF. This sequence joins TRBV6-5 and TRBJ2-7; D perhaps matches TRBD1 (6 bases). The germline V gene encodes CDR1 MNHEY and CDR2 SVGAGI. This CDR3 spans 16 amino acids. The V end was cut by 4 bases, the J end by 2 bases, with 18 bases between.

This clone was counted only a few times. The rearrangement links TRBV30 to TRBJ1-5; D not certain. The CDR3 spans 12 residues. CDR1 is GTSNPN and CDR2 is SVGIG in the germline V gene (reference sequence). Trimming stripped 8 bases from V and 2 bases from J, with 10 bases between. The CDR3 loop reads CAGGRGNQPQHF. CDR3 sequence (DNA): TGTGCCGGCGGTCGGGGCAATCAGCCCCAGCATTTT.

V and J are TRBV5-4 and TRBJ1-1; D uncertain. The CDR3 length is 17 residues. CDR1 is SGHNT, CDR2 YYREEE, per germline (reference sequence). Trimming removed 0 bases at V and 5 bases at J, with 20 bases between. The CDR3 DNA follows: TGTGCCAGCAGCTTGGGGGCGACACGTTCTGTTAGGACTGAAGCTTTCTTT. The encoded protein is CASSLGATRSVRTEAFF.

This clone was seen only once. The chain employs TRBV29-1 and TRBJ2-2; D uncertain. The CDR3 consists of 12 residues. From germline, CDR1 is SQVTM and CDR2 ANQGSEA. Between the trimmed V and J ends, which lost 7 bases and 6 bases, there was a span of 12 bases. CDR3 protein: CSAPGWSGELFF. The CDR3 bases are TGCAGCGCCCCCGGCTGGTCCGGGGAGCTGTTTTTT.

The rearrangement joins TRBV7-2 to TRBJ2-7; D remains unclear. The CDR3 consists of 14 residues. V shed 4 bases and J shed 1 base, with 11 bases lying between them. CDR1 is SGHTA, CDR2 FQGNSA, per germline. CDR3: CASSSQFLSYEQYF. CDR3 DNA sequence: TGTGCCAGCAGCTCCCAGTTCCTATCCTACGAGCAGTACTTC.

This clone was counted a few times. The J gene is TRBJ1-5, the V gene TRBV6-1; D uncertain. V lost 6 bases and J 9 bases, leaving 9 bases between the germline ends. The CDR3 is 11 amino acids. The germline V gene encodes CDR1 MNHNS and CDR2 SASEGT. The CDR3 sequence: CASSDNTPQHF. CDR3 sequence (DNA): TGTGCCAGCAGCGATAATACGCCCCAGCATTTT.

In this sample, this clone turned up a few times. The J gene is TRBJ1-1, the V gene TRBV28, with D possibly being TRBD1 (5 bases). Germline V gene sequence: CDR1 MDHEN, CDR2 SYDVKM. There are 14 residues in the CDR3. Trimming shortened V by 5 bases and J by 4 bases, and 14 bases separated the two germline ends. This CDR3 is CASSGTTVSTEAFF. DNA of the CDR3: TGTGCCAGCAGTGGGACGACCGTCAGCACTGAAGCTTTCTTT.